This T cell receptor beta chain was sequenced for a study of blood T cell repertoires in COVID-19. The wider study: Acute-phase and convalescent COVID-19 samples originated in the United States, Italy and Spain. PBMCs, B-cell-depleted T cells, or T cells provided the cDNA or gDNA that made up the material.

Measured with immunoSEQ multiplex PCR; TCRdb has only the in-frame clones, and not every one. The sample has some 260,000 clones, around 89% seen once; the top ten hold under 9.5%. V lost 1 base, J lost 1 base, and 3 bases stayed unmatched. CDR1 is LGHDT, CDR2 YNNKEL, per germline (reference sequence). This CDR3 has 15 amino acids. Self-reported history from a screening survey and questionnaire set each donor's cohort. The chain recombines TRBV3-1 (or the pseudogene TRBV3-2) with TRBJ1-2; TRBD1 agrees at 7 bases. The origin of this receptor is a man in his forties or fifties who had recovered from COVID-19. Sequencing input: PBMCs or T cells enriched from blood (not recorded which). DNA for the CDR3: TGTGCCAGCAGCCAAGCCTCAGGGGGTAACTATGGCTACACCTTC. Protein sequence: CASSQASGGNYGYTF.